Described below is a single T cell receptor (beta chain) sequence and its context. This clonotype came up a few times. Its recognized antigen is unknown. It has no much larger one-base neighbor in the sample; base qualities were not kept. Sequenced on an Illumina HiSeq 1500. The public reads were reanalyzed by TCRdb: fastp trimming at Q25, MiXCR alignment, in-frame beta chains only. Duplicate CDR3 protein sequences are folded into a single record with the most common DNA and genes. For this sample the table gives fewer than 250,000 distinct CDR3 sequences, of which 10% to 15% were detected only once. The top ten clonotypes cover roughly 1.7% of the sample. The data belong to a study of T cell repertoires in cytomegalovirus infection (dated by TCRdb to the late 2010s). A note on the overall study: The HLA type of each donor mattered for the analysis, because public TCR beta signatures pointed to carriage of CMV infection along with the matching HLA type. Overall results and qualifications from the work: In the ex vivo response, HLA-C-restricted CMV-specific TCR beta clonotypes were dominant, and in two of eight donors the single most frequent clonotype came from this HLA-C-restricted group. In both this cohort and an independent roughly 360-donor cohort, the cumulative frequency of public TCR beta family members distinguished carriers of CMV infection plus the relevant HLA type.

Its CDR3 holds 12 amino acids, cysteine through phenylalanine. Only the CDR3 part of the read is kept: 36 bases, read in frame from the first base. The germline V gene yields SGHDT for CDR1 and YYEEEE for CDR2. The trim is 3 bases for V and 10 bases for J, with a gap of 13 bases between the germline ends. The source is a human donor in good health (CMV status not recorded). Some clones in this sample may be carry-over from other donors' samples. This sequence uses TRBV5-6 and TRBJ2-5, and perhaps TRBD1 as D gene, on 6 matching bases. Sequenced input: PBMCs. The DNA is TGTGCCAGCAGCTCCTCGACAGGAAGCCAGTACTTC. Translated, this gives CASSSSTGSQYF.